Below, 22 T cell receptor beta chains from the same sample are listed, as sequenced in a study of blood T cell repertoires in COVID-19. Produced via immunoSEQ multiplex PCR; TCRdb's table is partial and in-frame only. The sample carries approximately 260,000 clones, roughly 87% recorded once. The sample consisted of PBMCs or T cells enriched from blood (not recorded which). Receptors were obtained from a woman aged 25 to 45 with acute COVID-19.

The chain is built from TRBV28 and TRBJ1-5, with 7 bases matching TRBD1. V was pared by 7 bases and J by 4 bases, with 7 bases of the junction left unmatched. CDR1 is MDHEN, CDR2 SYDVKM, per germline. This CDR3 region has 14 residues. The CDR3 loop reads CASTKLTGNQPQHF. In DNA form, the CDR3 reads TGTGCCAGCACTAAATTGACAGGGAATCAGCCCCAGCATTTT.

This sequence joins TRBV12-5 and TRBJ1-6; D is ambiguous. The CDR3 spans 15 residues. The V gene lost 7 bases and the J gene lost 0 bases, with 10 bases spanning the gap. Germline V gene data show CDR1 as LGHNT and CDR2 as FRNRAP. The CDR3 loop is CASATESSYNSPLHF. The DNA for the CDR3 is TGTGCTAGTGCTACAGAGAGCTCCTATAATTCACCCCTCCACTTT.

The CDR3 sequence is CASSQDTGSFSYEQYF. The CDR3 DNA sequence: TGTGCCAGCAGCCAAGATACCGGGAGCTTTTCCTACGAGCAGTACTTC. The chain recombines TRBV3-1 (or the pseudogene TRBV3-2) with TRBJ2-7; possibly TRBD2 for D (6 bases). Germline CDR1 and CDR2: LGHDT and YNNKEL (reference sequence). V was clipped by 0 bases and J by 1 base, with 13 bases between them. This CDR3 has 16 residues.

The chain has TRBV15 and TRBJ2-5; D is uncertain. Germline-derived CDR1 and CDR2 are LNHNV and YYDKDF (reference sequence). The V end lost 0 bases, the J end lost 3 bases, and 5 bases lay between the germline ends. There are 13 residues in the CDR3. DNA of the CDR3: TGTGCCACCAGCAGAGATCAGGAAGAGACCCAGTACTTC. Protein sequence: CATSRDQEETQYF.

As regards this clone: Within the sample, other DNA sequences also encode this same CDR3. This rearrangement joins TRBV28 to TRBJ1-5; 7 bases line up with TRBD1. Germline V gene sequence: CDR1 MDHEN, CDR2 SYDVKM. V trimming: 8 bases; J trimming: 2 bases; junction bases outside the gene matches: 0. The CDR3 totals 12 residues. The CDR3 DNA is TGTGCCAGCGGACAGGGCAATCAGCCCCAGCATTTT. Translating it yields CASGQGNQPQHF.

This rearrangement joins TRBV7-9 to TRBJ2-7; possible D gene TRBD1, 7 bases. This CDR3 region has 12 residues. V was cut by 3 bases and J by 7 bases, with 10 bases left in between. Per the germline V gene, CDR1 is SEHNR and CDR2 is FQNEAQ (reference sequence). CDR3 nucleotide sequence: TGTGCCAGCAGCTTGACAGGGAGGGAGCAGTACTTC. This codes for CASSLTGREQYF.

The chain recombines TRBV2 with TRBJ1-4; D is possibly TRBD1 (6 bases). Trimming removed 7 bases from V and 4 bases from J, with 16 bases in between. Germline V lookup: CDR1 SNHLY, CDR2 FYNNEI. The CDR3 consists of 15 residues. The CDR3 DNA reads TGTGCCAGCATACGGGTGACAGGTCGTAATGAAAAACTGTTTTTT. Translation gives CASIRVTGRNEKLFF.

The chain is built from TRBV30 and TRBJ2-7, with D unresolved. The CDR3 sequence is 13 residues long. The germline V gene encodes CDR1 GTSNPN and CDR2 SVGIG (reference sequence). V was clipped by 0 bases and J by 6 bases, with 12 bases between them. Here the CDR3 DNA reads TGTGCCTGGAGTGTATCTTATGACTCCGAGCAGTACTTC. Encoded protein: CAWSVSYDSEQYF.

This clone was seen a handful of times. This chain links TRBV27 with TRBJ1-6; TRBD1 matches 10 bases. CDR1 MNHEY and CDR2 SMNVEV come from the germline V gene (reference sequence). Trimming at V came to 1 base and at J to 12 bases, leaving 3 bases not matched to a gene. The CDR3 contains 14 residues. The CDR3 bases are TGTGCCAGCAGTTTATTGGGGACAGGGGAACCCCTCCACTTT. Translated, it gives CASSLLGTGEPLHF.

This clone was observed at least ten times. As DNA, the CDR3 is TGTGCCAGCAGCTTAGAACAGGGGGCCCATCTCTACGAGCAGTACTTC. Translated, it gives CASSLEQGAHLYEQYF. The rearrangement joins TRBV7-9 to TRBJ2-7, with TRBD1 matching 9 bases. The CDR3 has 16 residues. Germline values: CDR1 SEHNR, CDR2 FQNEAQ (reference sequence). The trim removed 1 base at V and 3 bases at J, leaving 7 bases unmatched. Supplemented by reference TRBV7-9 and TRBJ2-7, the full variable domain reads DTGVSQNPRHKITKRGQNVTFRCDPISEHNRLYWYRQTLGQGPEFLTYFQNEAQLEKSRLLSDRFSAERPKGSFSTLEIQRTEQGDSAMYLCASSLEQGAHLYEQYFGPGTRLTVT.

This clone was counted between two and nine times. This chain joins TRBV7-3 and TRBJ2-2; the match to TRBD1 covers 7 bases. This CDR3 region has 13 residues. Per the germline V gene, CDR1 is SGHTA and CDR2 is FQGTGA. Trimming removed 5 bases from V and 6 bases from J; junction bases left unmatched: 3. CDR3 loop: CASSTGQAGELFF. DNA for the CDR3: TGTGCCAGCAGCACCGGACAGGCCGGGGAGCTGTTTTTT. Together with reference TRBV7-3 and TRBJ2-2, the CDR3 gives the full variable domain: GAGVSQTPSNKVTEKGKYVELRCDPISGHTALYWYRQSLGQGPEFLIYFQGTGAADDSGLPNDRFFAVRPEGSVSTLKIQRTERGDSAVYLCASSTGQAGELFFGEGSRLTVL.

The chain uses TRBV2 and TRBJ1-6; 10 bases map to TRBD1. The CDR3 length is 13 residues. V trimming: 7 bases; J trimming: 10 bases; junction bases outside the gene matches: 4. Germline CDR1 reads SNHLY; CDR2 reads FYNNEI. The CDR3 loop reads CASTGQGNSPLHF. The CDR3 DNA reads TGTGCCAGCACGGGACAGGGGAACTCACCCCTCCACTTT.

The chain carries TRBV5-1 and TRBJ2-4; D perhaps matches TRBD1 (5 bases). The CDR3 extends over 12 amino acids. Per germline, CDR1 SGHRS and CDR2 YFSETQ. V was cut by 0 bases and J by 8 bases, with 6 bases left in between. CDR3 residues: CASSLEGDIQYF. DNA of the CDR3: TGCGCCAGCAGCTTGGAAGGGGACATTCAGTACTTC.

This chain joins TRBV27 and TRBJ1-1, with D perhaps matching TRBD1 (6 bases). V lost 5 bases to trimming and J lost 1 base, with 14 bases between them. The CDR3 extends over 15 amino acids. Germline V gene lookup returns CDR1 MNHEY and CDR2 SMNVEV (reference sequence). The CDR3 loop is CASSLTSTGNTEAFF. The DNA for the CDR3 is TGTGCCAGCAGTCTTACGTCGACAGGGAACACTGAAGCTTTCTTT.

Written as DNA, the CDR3 is TGTGCCAGCAGCCAATCTGACAGGGGGCAAGGCTACACCTTC. This codes for CASSQSDRGQGYTF. The gene calls are TRBV7-3 and TRBJ1-2; TRBD1 aligns across 10 bases. There are 14 residues in the CDR3. V lost 5 bases and J lost 8; bases outside the gene matches: 8. Germline assignment: CDR1 SGHTA and CDR2 FQGTGA.

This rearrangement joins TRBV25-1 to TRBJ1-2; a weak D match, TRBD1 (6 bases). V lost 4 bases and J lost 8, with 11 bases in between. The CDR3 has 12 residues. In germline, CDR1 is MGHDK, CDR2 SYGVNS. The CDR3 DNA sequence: TGTGCCAGCAGTGCAGACAGGTGGGGCTACACCTTC. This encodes CASSADRWGYTF.

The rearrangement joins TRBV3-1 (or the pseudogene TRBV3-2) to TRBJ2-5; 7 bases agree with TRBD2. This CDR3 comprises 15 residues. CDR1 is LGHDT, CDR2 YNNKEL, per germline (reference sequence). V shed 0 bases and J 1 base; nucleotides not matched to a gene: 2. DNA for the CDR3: TGTGCCAGCAGCCAAGACGCGGGGGTCCAAGAGACCCAGTACTTC. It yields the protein CASSQDAGVQETQYF.

The CDR3 DNA reads TGTGCCAGCAGTTTAGAACCGGCCCTCGGGAAACTGTTTTTT. This translates into CASSLEPALGKLFF. The chain has TRBV27 and TRBJ1-4; D remains unclear. The germline V gene has CDR1 MNHEY and CDR2 SMNVEV (reference sequence). Trimming left V 2 bases short and J 11 bases short, with 15 bases between. This CDR3 comprises 14 residues.

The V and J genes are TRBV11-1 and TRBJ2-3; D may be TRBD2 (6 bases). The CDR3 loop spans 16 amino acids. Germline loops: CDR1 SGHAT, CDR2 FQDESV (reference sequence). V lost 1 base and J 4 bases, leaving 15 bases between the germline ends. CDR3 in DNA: TGTGCCAGCAGCTTAGTTCCGGGGAGGCTTGCAGATACGCAGTATTTT. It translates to CASSLVPGRLADTQYF.

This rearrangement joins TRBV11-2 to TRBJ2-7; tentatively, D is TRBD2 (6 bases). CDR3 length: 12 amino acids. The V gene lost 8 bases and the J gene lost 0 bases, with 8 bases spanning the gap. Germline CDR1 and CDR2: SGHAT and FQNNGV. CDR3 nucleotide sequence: TGTGCCAGCGGGCGGGGCTCCTACGAGCAGTACTTC. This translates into CASGRGSYEQYF.

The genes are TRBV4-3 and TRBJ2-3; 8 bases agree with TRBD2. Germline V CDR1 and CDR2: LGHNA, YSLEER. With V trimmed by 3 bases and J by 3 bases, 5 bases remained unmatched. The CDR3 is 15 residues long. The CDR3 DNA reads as TGCGCCAGCAGCCAGAGCGGGAGTGCGACAGATACGCAGTATTTT. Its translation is CASSQSGSATDTQYF.

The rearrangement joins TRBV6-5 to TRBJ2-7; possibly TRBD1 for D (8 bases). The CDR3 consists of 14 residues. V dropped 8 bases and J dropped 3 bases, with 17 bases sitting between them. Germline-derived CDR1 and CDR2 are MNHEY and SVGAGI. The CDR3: CASHGQGGGYEQYF. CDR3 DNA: TGTGCCAGCCACGGACAGGGAGGGGGCTACGAGCAGTACTTC.